This TCR beta chain derives from a study of T cell responses to AZD1222 COVID-19 vaccine. Study outcomes and limitations: Donors were mostly white British, more females; clonal diversity possibly underestimated.

The V gene's germline CDR1 is SEHNR and CDR2 FQNEAQ (reference sequence). The ends were cut back, 2 bases at V and 5 bases at J, with 7 bases in the middle. The length of the CDR3 is 12 residues. Clones were read by immunoSEQ multiplex PCR, and TCRdb kept only the in-frame ones, dropping some. The sample gives under 40,000 clones, roughly nine tenths of which show up once; about 7.3% is in the top ten. With regard to this clone: The antigen is unknown.

The chain joins TRBV7-9 to TRBJ2-7, with unresolved D. The sequence was obtained from an adult in good health. Here the sequenced sample was peripheral blood, taken on day 0 of AZD1222 vaccination. CDR3 nucleotides: TGTGCCAGCAGCTTAAGGACCGACGAGCAGTACTTC. This sequence encodes CASSLRTDEQYF.